The 26 T cell receptor beta chains below were found in one sample sequenced in a study of shared clonotypes between healthy human individuals. Data came from immunoSEQ multiplex PCR; TCRdb stores just in-frame clones and leaves some out. The top ten clones hold 0.35% to 0.45% of a sample with about 2.3 million clones, 85% to 95% of them seen once. Sequenced input: naive CD4+ T cells from PBMCs. Subset of the sample: CD45RA+ positively selected. Receptor source: a man younger than 30 in good health. Some clones in this sample may be carry-over from other donors' samples.

The rearrangement uses TRBV28 and TRBJ1-3; possible D gene TRBD1, 5 bases. V was cut by 3 bases and J by 3 bases, with 12 bases left in between. The CDR3 sequence is 15 residues long. Germline V gene data show CDR1 as MDHEN and CDR2 as SYDVKM. The CDR3 DNA is TGTGCCAGCAGTTTGTGGGGCCCGGATGGAAACACCATATATTTT. This translates into CASSLWGPDGNTIYF. Full variable domain (missing parts from reference TRBV28 and TRBJ1-3): DVKVTQSSRYLVKRTGEKVFLECVQDMDHENMFWYRQDPGLGLRLIYFSYDVKMKEKGDIPEGYSVSREKKERFSLILESASTNQTSMYLCASSLWGPDGNTIYFGEGSWLTVV.

The chain couples TRBV9 to TRBJ2-2; 11 positions match TRBD2. This CDR3 region has 16 residues. After removal of 4 bases from V and 6 bases from J, the junction contained 8 bases not matched to a gene. Germline CDR1 reads SGDLS; CDR2 reads YYNGEE. The CDR3 region has the DNA TGTGCCAGCAGCCCTACTAGCGGGAGTACGCCCGGGGAGCTGTTTTTT. It translates to CASSPTSGSTPGELFF.

This chain links TRBV5-1 with TRBJ2-7, with D possibly matching TRBD1 (5 bases). Germline-derived CDR1 and CDR2 are SGHRS and YFSETQ. The CDR3 has 15 amino acids. Trimming stripped 0 bases from V and 5 bases from J, with 15 bases between. The CDR3 nucleotides read TGCGCCAGCAGCTTGGCCTGGCAGGGTATGAACGAGCAGTACTTC. The encoded protein is CASSLAWQGMNEQYF.

The rearrangement joins TRBV29-1 to TRBJ2-7; 9 nucleotides align to TRBD2. The CDR3 has 15 amino acids. Germline CDR1 is SQVTM and CDR2 is ANQGSEA. V was pared by 6 bases and J by 2 bases, with 11 bases of the junction left unmatched. The CDR3 reads CSVERVASGTYEQYF. The CDR3 nucleotides read TGCAGCGTGGAAAGGGTGGCTAGCGGGACCTACGAGCAGTACTTC.

V is TRBV6-1 and J is TRBJ1-2; maybe TRBD1 (5 bases). The ends were cut back, 1 base at V and 6 bases at J, with 21 bases in the middle. Looked up from germline, CDR1 is MNHNS and CDR2 is SASEGT. The CDR3 has 17 amino acids. CDR3 residues: CASSEERLTAIINGYTF. The CDR3 coding sequence is TGTGCCAGCAGTGAAGAAAGACTGACAGCCATAATAAATGGCTACACCTTC.

This clone was observed a single time. The chain couples TRBV2 to TRBJ2-1, with TRBD1 identical over 10 bases. Germline trimming cut 4 bases from V and 4 bases from J; bases unmatched to any gene: 4. The CDR3 runs to 15 residues. In germline, CDR1 is SNHLY, CDR2 FYNNEI. The CDR3 DNA sequence: TGTGCCAGCAGTGCCAGACAGGGGGCGTACAATGAGCAGTTCTTC. This sequence encodes CASSARQGAYNEQFF.

The V and J genes are TRBV28 and TRBJ1-2; no clear D. Trimming cost V 2 bases and J 4 bases, with 11 bases left between them. The CDR3 runs 14 residues. The germline CDR1 and CDR2 sequences are MDHEN and SYDVKM. The CDR3 region has the DNA TGTGCCAGCAGTTTACCTGACCTTCCCTATGGCTACACCTTC. Residues: CASSLPDLPYGYTF.

The chain carries TRBV15 and TRBJ2-2; D uncertain. The CDR3 sequence is 16 residues long. Trimming removed 0 bases from V and 5 bases from J, with 13 bases in between. Germline-derived CDR1 and CDR2 are LNHNV and YYDKDF (reference sequence). The DNA for the CDR3 is TGTGCCACCAGCAGAGATTCCGCGGTGTTAACCGGGGAGCTGTTTTTT. Protein product: CATSRDSAVLTGELFF.

This clone appeared once. The V gene is TRBV5-1, the J gene TRBJ2-7; 8 bases are a match to TRBD2. Germline lookup yields CDR1 SGHRS and CDR2 YFSETQ. Germline trimming cut 1 base from V and 1 base from J; bases unmatched to any gene: 1. The CDR3 extends over 14 amino acids. The CDR3 is CASSLQRGSYEQYF. CDR3 sequence (DNA): TGCGCCAGCAGCTTGCAGCGGGGGTCCTACGAGCAGTACTTC.

The chain combines TRBV30 with TRBJ2-7; perhaps D is TRBD1 or TRBD2 (5 bases each). V dropped 4 bases and J dropped 1 base, with 23 bases sitting between them. In germline, CDR1 is GTSNPN, CDR2 SVGIG (reference sequence). The CDR3 runs 17 residues. The CDR3 DNA sequence: TGTGCCTGGACACTCGGGACGGTGTCGAGTGGGTCCTACGAGCAGTACTTC. Protein: CAWTLGTVSSGSYEQYF.

This clone was found a few times. The genes are TRBV10-1 and TRBJ1-4; D may be TRBD1 (5 bases). The CDR3 is 15 amino acids. The V end lost 4 bases, the J end lost 6 bases, and 15 bases lay between the germline ends. Germline CDR1 WNHNN, CDR2 SYGVQD (reference sequence). The CDR3 loop reads CASSGSTAQDEKLFF. CDR3 in DNA: TGCGCCAGCAGTGGATCGACAGCTCAAGATGAAAAACTGTTTTTT.

The chain carries TRBV6-1 and TRBJ1-2, with a tentative D call TRBD1 (5 bases). The CDR3 spans 14 residues. Looked up from germline, CDR1 is MNHNS and CDR2 is SASEGT. Trimming shortened V by 5 bases and J by 8 bases, and 18 bases separated the two germline ends. This CDR3 reads CASSTIREGAGYTF. The CDR3 DNA follows: TGTGCCAGCAGTACTATCCGGGAAGGGGCGGGCTACACCTTC.

V is TRBV28 and J is TRBJ2-1; TRBD2 might be the D (5 bases). The CDR3 covers 15 residues. V dropped 7 bases and J dropped 0 bases, with 13 bases sitting between them. Per germline, CDR1 MDHEN and CDR2 SYDVKM. In nucleotides, the CDR3 is TGTGCCAGCATAGGAGGCGGTACCTCCTACAATGAGCAGTTCTTC. The encoded protein is CASIGGGTSYNEQFF.

V gene TRBV25-1 combines with J gene TRBJ2-3, with TRBD2 as a possible D gene (6 bases). Trimming stripped 1 base from V and 3 bases from J, with 14 bases between. Per germline, CDR1 MGHDK and CDR2 SYGVNS. The CDR3 runs to 16 residues. The DNA for the CDR3 is TGTGCCAGCAGTGAATGGCGGACCCGGGAGACAGATACGCAGTATTTT. It is translated as CASSEWRTRETDTQYF.

The chain has TRBV7-6 and TRBJ1-4; D is possibly TRBD1 (6 bases). Trimming shortened V by 5 bases and J by 5 bases, and 18 bases separated the two germline ends. This CDR3 contains 16 residues. Germline V gene lookup returns CDR1 SGHVS and CDR2 FNYEAQ. The CDR3, as DNA: TGTGCCAGCAGCACGGATCTCCTGGGGGGCAATGAAAAACTGTTTTTT. Its protein product is CASSTDLLGGNEKLFF.

The chain links TRBV28 to TRBJ2-4; TRBD1 matches at 7 bases. The J segment lost 7 bases and the V segment lost 2 bases, leaving 5 bases of the junction unmatched. Germline V CDR1 and CDR2: MDHEN, SYDVKM. CDR3 size: 14 residues. The CDR3 DNA follows: TGTGCCAGCAGTTTAGAGGGGGCGATCAACATTCAGTACTTC. Residues: CASSLEGAINIQYF.

The genes are TRBV5-4 and TRBJ1-5, with D unclear. V lost 2 bases, J lost 5 bases, and 8 bases lay in between. CDR3 length: 13 amino acids. CDR1 and CDR2 from the germline V gene are SGHNT and YYREEE (reference sequence). This CDR3 is CASSFFGDQPQHF. Here the CDR3 DNA reads TGTGCCAGCAGCTTCTTTGGAGATCAGCCCCAGCATTTT. The whole variable domain, filled in from reference TRBV5-4 and TRBJ1-5, reads ETGVTQSPTHLIKTRGQQVTLRCSSQSGHNTVSWYQQALGQGPQFIFQYYREEENGRGNFPPRFSGLQFPNYSSELNVNALELDDSALYLCASSFFGDQPQHFGDGTRLSIL.

The V call is TRBV7-9, the J call TRBJ1-1, with D hard to call. With 7 bases removed from V and 5 bases from J, the gap between germline ends came to 14 bases. CDR3 size: 13 residues. The germline CDR1 and CDR2 sequences are SEHNR and FQNEAQ (reference sequence). CDR3 sequence: CASILPRETEAFF. CDR3 sequence (DNA): TGTGCCAGCATCCTACCGAGGGAAACTGAAGCTTTCTTT. The full variable domain, completed using reference TRBV7-9 and TRBJ1-1, is DTGVSQNPRHKITKRGQNVTFRCDPISEHNRLYWYRQTLGQGPEFLTYFQNEAQLEKSRLLSDRFSAERPKGSFSTLEIQRTEQGDSAMYLCASILPRETEAFFGQGTRLTVV.

The rearrangement links TRBV2 to TRBJ1-2; maybe TRBD1 (5 bases). Trimming cost V 1 base and J 3 bases, with 9 bases left between them. Germline CDR1 SNHLY, CDR2 FYNNEI. The CDR3 totals 14 residues. As DNA, the CDR3 is TGTGCCAGCAGTGAAGTGGAAGGGGACTATGGCTACACCTTC. As protein: CASSEVEGDYGYTF.

The chain carries TRBV14 and TRBJ2-2; TRBD1 matches at 10 bases. Germline V gives CDR1 SGHDN, CDR2 FVKESK. V lost 0 bases and J lost 4; bases outside the gene matches: 8. CDR3 length equals 18 residues. The CDR3 spells CASSQDPLTGGGTGELFF. The CDR3 DNA reads TGTGCCAGCAGCCAAGACCCCCTGACAGGGGGCGGCACCGGGGAGCTGTTTTTT.

The chain joins TRBV28 to TRBJ2-3; 7 bases line up with TRBD2. The CDR3 has 15 residues. From germline, CDR1 is MDHEN and CDR2 SYDVKM. J gave up 3 bases and V 5 bases, and 8 bases lay outside the gene matches. The CDR3 reads CASSPHGGRTDTQYF. CDR3 DNA sequence: TGTGCCAGCAGTCCCCACGGGGGGAGAACAGATACGCAGTATTTT.

The V and J genes are TRBV11-3 and TRBJ2-7; 7 bases match TRBD1. The V segment lost 2 bases and the J segment 4 bases; nucleotides outside the gene matches: 17. The germline V gene has CDR1 SGHNT and CDR2 YENEEA. The CDR3 is made up of 18 amino acids. The CDR3 region is CASSLYSGRGGISYEQYF. The CDR3 DNA is TGTGCCAGCAGCTTATACTCAGGAAGAGGGGGCATTTCTTACGAGCAGTACTTC. The variable domain in full, with the rest retrieved from reference TRBV11-3 and TRBJ2-7, is EAGVVQSPRYKIIEKKQPVAFWCNPISGHNTLYWYLQNLGQGPELLIRYENEEAVDDSQLPKDRFSAERLKGVDSTLKIQPAELGDSAVYLCASSLYSGRGGISYEQYFGPGTRLTVT.

The chain carries TRBV5-8 and TRBJ1-1; weak D call: TRBD1 (6 bases). Germline values: CDR1 SGHTS, CDR2 YDEGEE. The CDR3 length is 15 residues. V lost 5 bases, J lost 0 bases, and 14 bases lay in between. CDR3 nucleotides: TGTGCCAGCAGGACAGACAGGACCATGAACACTGAAGCTTTCTTT. It specifies CASRTDRTMNTEAFF.

This clone was found once. J is TRBJ2-2 and V is TRBV11-2; no clear D. CDR1 is SGHAT, CDR2 FQNNGV, per germline. V gave up 5 bases and J gave up 1 base, with 14 bases separating them. The CDR3 length is 16 residues. CDR3 residues: CASSRFSSKNTGELFF. The CDR3 DNA sequence: TGTGCCAGCAGCCGCTTCTCCTCGAAGAACACCGGGGAGCTGTTTTTT.

The rearrangement joins TRBV30 to TRBJ2-5; 8 bases match TRBD1. Judging by the DNA end, TRBJ2-7 fits better; the J call may be wrong. This CDR3 has 16 residues. Germline loops: CDR1 GTSNPN, CDR2 SVGIG (reference sequence). For the CDR3, the DNA is TGTGCCTGGAGTGGCACAGGACAGGGTAGGGGGGACGAGCAGTACTTC. This translates into CAWSGTGQGRGDEQYF.

V is TRBV9 and J is TRBJ2-7; D is undetermined. This CDR3 has 14 residues. Per germline, CDR1 SGDLS and CDR2 YYNGEE. V was shortened by 2 bases and J by 0 bases, with 9 bases between the two germline ends. DNA for the CDR3: TGTGCCAGCAGCGTCGAGGAAAACTCCTACGAGCAGTACTTC. Translating gives CASSVEENSYEQYF.